A single sample is the source of the 22 T cell receptor beta chains below, sequenced in a study of cytomegalovirus exposure and HLA in healthy donors. A multiplex PCR was run with 60 Vbeta primers and 13 Jbeta primers. Profiled with immunoSEQ multiplex PCR; TCRdb holds only in-frame clones, not every one. Here the sample spans about 240,000 clones, roughly 85% being singletons. The sample consisted of PBMCs. The receptors derive from a girl aged 2 to 10 in good health and CMV-seronegative.

Here the CDR3 DNA reads TGTGCCAGCAGCCCCAGGGGGTTCTCCTACGAGCAGTACTTC. Amino acids: CASSPRGFSYEQYF. The chain recombines TRBV7-8 with TRBJ2-7, with 7 nucleotides matching TRBD1. The CDR3 consists of 14 residues. The germline CDR1 and CDR2 sequences are SGHVS and FQNEAQ. Trimming removed 5 bases from V and 0 bases from J; junction bases left unmatched: 4.

The DNA for the CDR3 is TGCGCCAGCAGCCGCTTCCTAGCGGACACCGGGGAGCTGTTTTTT. It encodes CASSRFLADTGELFF. V usage is TRBV5-1 and J usage is TRBJ2-2, with TRBD2 matching 7 bases. After removal of 4 bases from V and 3 bases from J, the junction contained 6 bases not matched to a gene. The CDR3 totals 15 residues. The germline gives CDR1 SGHRS, CDR2 YFSETQ.

On this clone itself: Distinct nucleotide sequences in the sample also encode this CDR3. The genes are TRBV5-1 and TRBJ2-7; D not certain. CDR1 and CDR2 from the germline V gene are SGHRS and YFSETQ. The V gene lost 0 bases and the J gene lost 0 bases, with 7 bases spanning the gap. The CDR3 has 14 residues. CDR3 DNA: TGCGCCAGCAGCTTGGTTGGCGGCTCCTACGAGCAGTACTTC. Translated, it gives CASSLVGGSYEQYF.

This clone was detected only once. The DNA of the CDR3 is TGTGCCAGCAGTGAAACAGGGACGAGAGAGCAGTTCTTC. Its protein is CASSETGTREQFF. The rearrangement joins TRBV25-1 to TRBJ2-1, with D tentatively TRBD1 (6 bases). Germline-derived CDR1 and CDR2 are MGHDK and SYGVNS. The CDR3 contains 13 residues. The V gene lost 2 bases and the J gene lost 10 bases, with 12 bases spanning the gap.

This chain connects TRBV9 to TRBJ2-7; TRBD2 agrees at 8 bases. There are 15 residues in the CDR3. The V and J ends lost 0 bases and 2 bases, in that order; junction bases with no gene match: 4. The germline CDR1 and CDR2 sequences are SGDLS and YYNGEE. The CDR3 sequence: CASSVDGRAAYEQYF. The CDR3, as DNA: TGTGCCAGCAGCGTAGACGGGAGGGCAGCCTACGAGCAGTACTTC.

CDR3 in DNA: TGTGCCAGCAATGAGGAGGACAGGGGCTACGAGCAGTACTTC. It encodes CASNEEDRGYEQYF. The chain combines TRBV5-4 with TRBJ2-7; 9 bases map to TRBD1. CDR1 is SGHNT, CDR2 YYREEE, per germline (reference sequence). The CDR3 loop spans 14 amino acids. Losses at the gene ends were 6 bases for V and 3 bases for J; bases not matched to a gene: 7. Full variable domain (rest looked up from reference TRBV5-4 and TRBJ2-7): ETGVTQSPTHLIKTRGQQVTLRCSSQSGHNTVSWYQQALGQGPQFIFQYYREEENGRGNFPPRFSGLQFPNYSSELNVNALELDDSALYLCASNEEDRGYEQYFGPGTRLTVT.

Here the CDR3 reads CATRPTWGGRPGNTIYF. Here the CDR3 DNA reads TGTGCCACTCGCCCGACTTGGGGGGGGCGGCCTGGAAACACCATATATTTT. This chain connects TRBV19 to TRBJ1-3; perhaps TRBD1 as D (6 bases). CDR1 and CDR2 (germline): LNHDA, SQIVND (reference sequence). V gave up 10 bases and J gave up 2 bases, with 24 bases separating them. This CDR3 has 17 amino acids.

This clone has a single count. The chain carries TRBV5-1 and TRBJ2-5; D is ambiguous. The germline V gene encodes CDR1 SGHRS and CDR2 YFSETQ. The CDR3 contains 14 residues. V lost 0 bases to trimming and J lost 4 bases, with 10 bases between them. The CDR3 bases are TGCGCCAGCAGCTTGGCGATACAGACAGAGACCCAGTACTTC. It is translated as CASSLAIQTETQYF.

This clone was detected a few times. The rearrangement joins TRBV30 to TRBJ1-2, with 9 bases identical to TRBD1. Germline values: CDR1 GTSNPN, CDR2 SVGIG (reference sequence). This CDR3 comprises 13 residues. The V gene end was trimmed by 8 bases and the J gene end by 6 bases; junction bases not matched to a gene: 10. The CDR3, as DNA: TGTGCCATAAACAGGGGGCGGGGTGATGGCTACACCTTC. The encoded protein is CAINRGRGDGYTF.

The V and J genes are TRBV5-1 and TRBJ2-7; D perhaps matches TRBD2 (6 bases). The CDR3 loop spans 15 amino acids. V lost 0 bases to trimming and J lost 1 base, with 11 bases between them. Germline V gives CDR1 SGHRS, CDR2 YFSETQ. The CDR3 nucleotides read TGCGCCAGCAGCTTGGCGGCTAGCGTATCCTACGAGCAGTACTTC. This gives the protein CASSLAASVSYEQYF.

This chain connects TRBV5-8 to TRBJ1-5, with a weak D call TRBD1 (6 bases). With 4 bases removed from V and 6 bases from J, the gap between germline ends came to 17 bases. The germline CDR1 and CDR2 sequences are SGHTS and YDEGEE. This CDR3 has 15 residues. The chain's CDR3 is CASSAEGGEGQPQHF. CDR3 nucleotide sequence: TGTGCCAGCAGCGCCGAGGGGGGGGAGGGTCAGCCCCAGCATTTT.

The chain carries TRBV5-1 and TRBJ2-7, with 7 bases lining up with TRBD2. CDR1 is SGHRS and CDR2 is YFSETQ in the germline V gene. The J segment lost 1 base and the V segment lost 4 bases, leaving 8 bases of the junction unmatched. CDR3 size: 15 residues. The CDR3 spells CASSLGARGSYEQYF. The CDR3, as DNA: TGCGCCAGCAGCCTCGGGGCGCGGGGGTCCTACGAGCAGTACTTC.

In its sample, this clone was seen a few times. The rearrangement joins TRBV6-6 to TRBJ2-5, with no clear D. Per the germline V gene, CDR1 is MNHNY and CDR2 is SVGAGI (reference sequence). The CDR3 contains 13 residues. V dropped 5 bases and J dropped 5 bases, with 12 bases sitting between them. The CDR3 bases are TGTGCCAGCAGTCCAAACCGGTGGGAGACCCAGTACTTC. This gives the protein CASSPNRWETQYF.

J is TRBJ1-1 and V is TRBV20-1; D remains ambiguous. Trimming took off 1 base at V and 3 bases at J, with 3 bases between the two ends. Germline-derived CDR1 and CDR2 are DFQATT and SNEGSKA (reference sequence). CDR3 length equals 11 residues. The CDR3 DNA sequence: TGCAGTGCTAGAGCGGACACTGAAGCTTTCTTT. Its translation: CSARADTEAFF.

V gene TRBV6-4 combines with J gene TRBJ2-1; 14 nucleotides agree with TRBD2. This CDR3 is built from 16 residues. The J segment lost 2 bases and the V segment lost 6 bases, leaving 3 bases of the junction unmatched. CDR1 and CDR2 from the germline V gene are MRHNA and SNTAGT. The CDR3 DNA reads as TGTGCCAGCAGCCGGACTAGCGGGGGGACCTACAATGAGCAGTTCTTC. Translation: CASSRTSGGTYNEQFF.

CDR3 in amino acids: CASSYSDRGQETQYF. For the CDR3, the DNA is TGTGCCAGCAGTTACTCGGACAGGGGCCAAGAGACCCAGTACTTC. The rearrangement joins TRBV6-7 to TRBJ2-5; 9 bases match TRBD1. TRBV6-7 is identified as an open reading frame with a role that is uncertain. Germline trimming cut 0 bases from V and 1 base from J; bases unmatched to any gene: 0. The length of the CDR3 is 15 residues.

This chain links TRBV23-1 with TRBJ2-3; TRBD1 might be the D (8 bases). TRBV23-1 is an ORF; its function is uncertain. There are 17 residues in the CDR3. Trimming cost V 3 bases and J 2 bases, with 18 bases left between them. The CDR3 spells CASSHQDRGGDTDTQYF. DNA of the CDR3: TGCGCCAGCAGTCACCAAGACAGGGGAGGGGACACAGATACGCAGTATTTT.

V is TRBV7-9 and J is TRBJ1-2; the match to TRBD1 covers 9 bases. The CDR3 covers 13 residues. CDR1 and CDR2 (germline): SEHNR, FQNEAQ (reference sequence). V lost 5 bases and J lost 8; bases outside the gene matches: 6. DNA of the CDR3: TGTGCCAGCAGCACCGGGACAGGGAAGGGCTACACCTTC. Amino acids: CASSTGTGKGYTF. Variable domain in full (rest from reference TRBV7-9 and TRBJ1-2): DTGVSQNPRHKITKRGQNVTFRCDPISEHNRLYWYRQTLGQGPEFLTYFQNEAQLEKSRLLSDRFSAERPKGSFSTLEIQRTEQGDSAMYLCASSTGTGKGYTFGSGTRLTVV.

This chain uses TRBV6-4 with TRBJ1-2; D is perhaps TRBD1 (6 bases). V lost 3 bases and J 7 bases, leaving 15 bases between the germline ends. The CDR3 extends over 14 amino acids. The germline V gene has CDR1 MRHNA and CDR2 SNTAGT. The CDR3 loop reads CASSERATGSGYTF. CDR3 DNA sequence: TGTGCCAGCAGTGAGAGGGCAACAGGGTCTGGCTACACCTTC.

The chain links TRBV7-2 to TRBJ2-7, with 7 bases matching TRBD1. This CDR3 comprises 14 residues. Per the germline V gene, CDR1 is SGHTA and CDR2 is FQGNSA. V lost 5 bases to trimming and J lost 3 bases; unmatched junction nucleotides: 7. DNA of the CDR3: TGTGCCAGCAGCATCCGGGACAGCTACTACGAGCAGTACTTC. Its protein product is CASSIRDSYYEQYF.

The rearrangement joins TRBV6-5 to TRBJ1-1; 8 nucleotides match TRBD1. From germline, CDR1 is MNHEY and CDR2 SVGAGI. The CDR3 length is 14 residues. J lost 9 bases, V lost 6 bases, and 12 bases had no gene match. The CDR3 spells CASSPGQVKGKAFF. As DNA, the CDR3 is TGTGCCAGCAGCCCGGGACAGGTTAAAGGTAAAGCTTTCTTT.

The sample holds a few counts of this clone. The chain carries TRBV4-2 and TRBJ2-5; D possibly corresponds to TRBD2 (5 bases). V was cut by 4 bases and J by 0 bases, with 9 bases left in between. Germline V CDR1 and CDR2: LGHNA, YNFKEQ. The CDR3 is 14 residues long. The CDR3 protein is CASSLRTYQETQYF. The CDR3 coding sequence is TGTGCCAGCAGCCTACGGACTTACCAAGAGACCCAGTACTTC.